This TCR beta chain was retrieved from a study of cytomegalovirus exposure and HLA in healthy donors. Points from the study as a whole: In all likelihood, a cluster of highly shared sequence variants was a sequencing artifact. An apparent linkage of common viral pathogens to several of the most significant clusters emerged in a later analysis. There were some V segments, including TRBV6-2 and TRBV6-3, excluded as indistinguishable. The authors listed 150 to 200 TCR beta chains as cytomegalovirus-associated.

The PCR ran on 60 Vbeta and 13 Jbeta primers. Here immunoSEQ multiplex PCR was the method, and the copy in TCRdb shows in-frame clones only, minus some. The sample has roughly 280,000 clones; just over 70% are singletons. A remark on this clone: Its specificity is not known.

In germline, CDR1 is SGHRS, CDR2 YFSETQ. The CDR3 consists of 14 residues. V lost 0 bases, J lost 3 bases, and 2 bases stayed unmatched. This chain connects TRBV5-1 to TRBJ2-7, with TRBD1 identical over 8 bases. The receptor was isolated from a female donor in good health and CMV-seronegative. The specimen sequenced was PBMCs. CDR3 protein: CASSLGTGIYEQYF. CDR3 in DNA: TGCGCCAGCAGCTTGGGGACAGGGATCTACGAGCAGTACTTC.